These 21 T cell receptor beta chains were sequenced from one sample in a study of human thymus T cells. Method: immunoSEQ multiplex PCR; TCRdb's copy keeps in-frame clones and lacks some. This table holds around 45,000 clones, 95% found once. Sequencing input: blood. The receptors come from a girl under three years old with a congenital heart defect but otherwise immunologically healthy.

The gene calls are TRBV30 and TRBJ1-2; 9 bases fit TRBD1. Per germline, CDR1 GTSNPN and CDR2 SVGIG (reference sequence). V shed 8 bases, J shed 5 bases, and the junction held 9 bases outside the gene matches. This CDR3 has 13 amino acids. CDR3 region: CAGRTGDRYGYTF. DNA of the CDR3: TGTGCCGGCCGGACAGGGGATAGGTATGGCTACACCTTC. The full variable domain, with the rest looked up from reference TRBV30 and TRBJ1-2, is SQTIHQWPATLVQPVGSPLSLECTVEGTSNPNLYWYRQAAGRGLQLLFYSVGIGQISSEVPQNLSASRPQDRQFILSSKKLLLSDSGFYLCAGRTGDRYGYTFGSGTRLTVV.

The V and J genes are TRBV6-1 and TRBJ2-3; tentatively, D is TRBD2 (5 bases). CDR1 is MNHNS and CDR2 is SASEGT in the germline V gene. Trimming shortened V by 8 bases and J by 0 bases, and 12 bases separated the two germline ends. The CDR3 is 14 residues long. The chain's CDR3 is CASAQRISTDTQYF. CDR3 nucleotides: TGTGCCAGCGCGCAGCGGATAAGCACAGATACGCAGTATTTT.

V and J are TRBV29-1 and TRBJ2-7; the D call may be TRBD1 or TRBD2 (5 bases each). CDR3 size: 12 residues. Looked up from germline, CDR1 is SQVTM and CDR2 is ANQGSEA. V was pared by 4 bases and J by 6 bases, with 13 bases between. This chain's CDR3 is CSVGWGTGEQYF. The CDR3 DNA is TGCAGCGTTGGATGGGGGACGGGCGAGCAGTACTTC.

The chain employs TRBV5-4 and TRBJ2-3, with 10 bases identical to TRBD2. The CDR3 length is 15 residues. V lost 4 bases and J lost 1; bases outside the gene matches: 3. Germline V gene sequence: CDR1 SGHNT, CDR2 YYREEE (reference sequence). CDR3 region: CASSIGTSGTDTQYF. CDR3 nucleotide sequence: TGTGCCAGCAGCATAGGGACTAGCGGCACAGATACGCAGTATTTT.

This clone has a single count. The CDR3 nucleotides are TGCGCCAGCAGCTTGAATTTTCAAGAGACCCAGTACTTC. It translates to CASSLNFQETQYF. This chain connects TRBV5-1 to TRBJ2-5; D gene ambiguous. Per germline, CDR1 SGHRS and CDR2 YFSETQ. Between the trimmed V and J ends, which lost 1 base and 2 bases, there was a span of 6 bases. This CDR3 has 13 amino acids.

This clone was observed a handful of times. This rearrangement joins TRBV7-6 to TRBJ1-1, with D hard to call. Trimming took off 3 bases at V and 3 bases at J, with 8 bases between the two ends. Germline V gene data show CDR1 as SGHVS and CDR2 as FNYEAQ. CDR3 length: 13 residues. The CDR3: CASSLLGYTEAFF. DNA of the CDR3: TGTGCCAGCAGCTTGCTTGGATACACTGAAGCTTTCTTT.

V is TRBV27 and J is TRBJ2-5, with D perhaps matching TRBD1 or TRBD2 (7 bases each). Germline V gene lookup returns CDR1 MNHEY and CDR2 SMNVEV (reference sequence). The CDR3 length is 13 residues. Trimming left V 5 bases short and J 5 bases short, with 12 bases between. The CDR3, as DNA: TGTGCCAGCAGTCTCAGGGGGGGGGAGACCCAGTACTTC. It yields the protein CASSLRGGETQYF.

The V call is TRBV7-9, the J call TRBJ2-7; 9 bases agree with TRBD2. This CDR3 comprises 15 residues. The germline CDR1 and CDR2 sequences are SEHNR and FQNEAQ (reference sequence). Trimming at V came to 5 bases and at J to 4 bases, leaving 9 bases not matched to a gene. The DNA of the CDR3 is TGTGCCAGCAGCCCAAGCGGGAGGATCCCTTACGAGCAGTACTTC. As protein: CASSPSGRIPYEQYF.

This rearrangement joins TRBV2 to TRBJ2-1; 9 bases match TRBD1. Germline V gives CDR1 SNHLY, CDR2 FYNNEI. The CDR3 extends over 14 amino acids. With V trimmed by 7 bases and J by 12 bases, 13 bases remained unmatched. CDR3 bases: TGTGCCAGCAAATGGGACAGGGCCACACCGGGGCAGTTCTTC. This translates into CASKWDRATPGQFF. The full variable domain, with the rest looked up from reference TRBV2 and TRBJ2-1, is EPEVTQTPSHQVTQMGQEVILRCVPISNHLYFYWYRQILGQKVEFLVSFYNNEISEKSEIFDDQFSVERPDGSNFTLKIRSTKLEDSAMYFCASKWDRATPGQFFGPGTRLTVL.

The chain couples TRBV25-1 to TRBJ1-2; D remains ambiguous. CDR1 and CDR2 (germline): MGHDK, SYGVNS. The CDR3 covers 15 residues. V lost 2 bases and J lost 4, with 14 bases in between. The CDR3 DNA is TGTGCCAGCAGTGAAAGCTCACAGAGCATCTATGGCTACACCTTC. Translation: CASSESSQSIYGYTF.

The chain combines TRBV27 with TRBJ2-1; 9 bases map to TRBD2. The J segment lost 5 bases and the V segment lost 2 bases, leaving 10 bases of the junction unmatched. The CDR3 is 17 residues long. Germline values: CDR1 MNHEY, CDR2 SMNVEV (reference sequence). CDR3 residues: CASSLPPGAGGHNEQFF. The CDR3 DNA follows: TGTGCCAGCAGTTTACCCCCGGGAGCGGGAGGACACAATGAGCAGTTCTTC.

V gene TRBV29-1 combines with J gene TRBJ1-1, with TRBD1 identical over 10 bases. Germline V gene data show CDR1 as SQVTM and CDR2 as ANQGSEA. This CDR3 contains 14 residues. V lost 3 bases to trimming and J lost 4 bases; unmatched junction nucleotides: 5. The CDR3 sequence: CSVEWGQGSTEAFF. As DNA, the CDR3 is TGCAGCGTTGAGTGGGGACAGGGGAGCACTGAAGCTTTCTTT.

The chain recombines TRBV19 with TRBJ2-6; D is unresolved. Germline loops: CDR1 LNHDA, CDR2 SQIVND (reference sequence). This CDR3 is 14 amino acids long. V was shortened by 10 bases and J by 0 bases, with 10 bases between the two germline ends. The CDR3 region has the DNA TGTGCCACCGCAGACCCCTCTGGGGCCAACGTCCTGACTTTC. Translation gives CATADPSGANVLTF. The complete variable domain, with remaining parts taken from reference TRBV19 and TRBJ2-6, reads DGGITQSPKYLFRKEGQNVTLSCEQNLNHDAMYWYRQDPGQGLRLIYYSQIVNDFQKGDIAEGYSVSREKKESFPLTVTSAQKNPTAFYLCATADPSGANVLTFGAGSRLTVL.

The sample holds one count of this clone. The gene calls are TRBV6-5 and TRBJ2-7, with 8 bases aligning to TRBD2. The trim removed 0 bases at V and 3 bases at J, leaving 7 bases unmatched. Germline V CDR1 and CDR2: MNHEY, SVGAGI. The CDR3 runs to 16 residues. This chain's CDR3 is CASSYSNDGRGYEQYF. CDR3 nucleotides: TGTGCCAGCAGTTACTCGAACGACGGGAGGGGCTACGAGCAGTACTTC.

The CDR3 loop reads CAWSVVWSEQFF. For the CDR3, the DNA is TGTGCCTGGAGTGTAGTGTGGAGTGAGCAGTTCTTC. V gene TRBV30 combines with J gene TRBJ2-1; D is unresolved. V was clipped by 0 bases and J by 9 bases, with 9 bases between them. The CDR3 is made up of 12 amino acids. In germline, CDR1 is GTSNPN, CDR2 SVGIG (reference sequence).

The CDR3: CASSFGQRETQYF. The DNA of the CDR3 is TGTGCCAGCAGCTTCGGACAGAGGGAGACCCAGTACTTC. The rearrangement uses TRBV7-2 and TRBJ2-5; the D gene is possibly TRBD1 (6 bases). CDR1 and CDR2 from the germline V gene are SGHTA and FQGNSA. The CDR3 is 13 amino acids. Between the trimmed V and J ends, which lost 3 bases and 5 bases, there was a span of 10 bases.

The genes are TRBV4-2 and TRBJ2-2; the D is unclear. The germline CDR1 and CDR2 sequences are LGHNA and YNFKEQ. This CDR3 contains 11 residues. Trimming removed 4 bases at V and 4 bases at J, with 1 base between. The CDR3 region has the DNA TGTGCCAGCAGCCTCACCGGGGAGCTGTTTTTT. Amino acid sequence: CASSLTGELFF.

This CDR3 is CASSRTGGNSYEQYF. CDR3 sequence (DNA): TGTGCCAGCAGCCGGACAGGGGGAAATTCCTACGAGCAGTACTTC. The chain has TRBV16 and TRBJ2-7; TRBD1 matches at 10 bases. CDR1 and CDR2 (germline): KGHSY, FQNENV. V lost 4 bases and J lost 1; bases outside the gene matches: 4. This CDR3 is 15 amino acids long.

The chain is built from TRBV10-1 and TRBJ2-3; D unclear. This CDR3 spans 13 amino acids. Between the trimmed V and J ends, which lost 2 bases and 2 bases, there was a span of 5 bases. Germline-derived CDR1 and CDR2 are WNHNN and SYGVQD (reference sequence). This chain's CDR3 is CASSEQHTDTQYF. The CDR3 DNA sequence: TGCGCCAGCAGTGAGCAGCACACAGATACGCAGTATTTT.

The chain's CDR3 is CASSPLTSGRGDTQYF. For the CDR3, the DNA is TGTGCCAGCAGTCCCCTCACTAGCGGGAGAGGAGATACGCAGTATTTT. The chain carries TRBV27 and TRBJ2-3, with 11 bases aligning to TRBD2. V lost 5 bases to trimming and J lost 5 bases; unmatched junction nucleotides: 9. The CDR3 runs 16 residues. CDR1 and CDR2 (germline): MNHEY, SMNVEV (reference sequence).

The J gene is TRBJ2-7, the V gene TRBV28; D not certain. CDR3 length equals 15 residues. V dropped 3 bases and J dropped 4 bases, with 16 bases sitting between them. Germline V gene sequence: CDR1 MDHEN, CDR2 SYDVKM. The CDR3 DNA sequence: TGTGCCAGCAGTTTTGGTGGCGGTTCGCCTTACGAGCAGTACTTC. It codes for CASSFGGGSPYEQYF.